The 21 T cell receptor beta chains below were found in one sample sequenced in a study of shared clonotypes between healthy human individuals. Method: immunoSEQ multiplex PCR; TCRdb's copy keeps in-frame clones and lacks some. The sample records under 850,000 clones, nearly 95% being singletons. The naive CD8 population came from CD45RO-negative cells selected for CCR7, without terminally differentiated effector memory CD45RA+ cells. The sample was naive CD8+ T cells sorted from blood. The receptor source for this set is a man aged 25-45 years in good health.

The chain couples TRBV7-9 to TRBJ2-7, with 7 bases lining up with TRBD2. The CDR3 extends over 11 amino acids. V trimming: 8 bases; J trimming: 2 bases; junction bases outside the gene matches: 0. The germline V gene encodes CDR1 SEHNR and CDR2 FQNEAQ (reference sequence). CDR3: CASGGAYEQYF. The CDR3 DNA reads TGTGCCAGCGGGGGGGCCTACGAGCAGTACTTC.

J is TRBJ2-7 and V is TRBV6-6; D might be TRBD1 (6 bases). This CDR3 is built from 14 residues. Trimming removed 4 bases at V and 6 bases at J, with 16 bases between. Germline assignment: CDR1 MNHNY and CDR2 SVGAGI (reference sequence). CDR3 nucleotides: TGTGCCAGCAGTTGGCGACAGGTAGGGGGCGAGCAGTACTTC. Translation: CASSWRQVGGEQYF.

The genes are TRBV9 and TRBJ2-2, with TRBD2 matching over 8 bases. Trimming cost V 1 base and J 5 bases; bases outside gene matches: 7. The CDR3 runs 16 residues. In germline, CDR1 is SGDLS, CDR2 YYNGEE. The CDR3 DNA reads TGTGCCAGCAGCGTATGGAGCGGGAGTGGTACCGGGGAGCTGTTTTTT. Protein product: CASSVWSGSGTGELFF.

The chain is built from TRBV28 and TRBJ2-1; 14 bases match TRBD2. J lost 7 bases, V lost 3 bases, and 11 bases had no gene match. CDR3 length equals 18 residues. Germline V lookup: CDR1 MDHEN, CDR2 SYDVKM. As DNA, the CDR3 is TGTGCCAGCAGTTTCGCGACCGGGACTAGCGGGAGTACGAATGAGCAGTTCTTC. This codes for CASSFATGTSGSTNEQFF. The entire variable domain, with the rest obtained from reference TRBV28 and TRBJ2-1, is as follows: DVKVTQSSRYLVKRTGEKVFLECVQDMDHENMFWYRQDPGLGLRLIYFSYDVKMKEKGDIPEGYSVSREKKERFSLILESASTNQTSMYLCASSFATGTSGSTNEQFFGPGTRLTVL.

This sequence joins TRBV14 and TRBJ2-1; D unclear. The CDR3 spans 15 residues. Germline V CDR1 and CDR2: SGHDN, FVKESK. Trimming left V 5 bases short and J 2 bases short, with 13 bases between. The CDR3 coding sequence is TGTGCCAGCAGCAGGGCCCCAGGACCCTACAATGAGCAGTTCTTC. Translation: CASSRAPGPYNEQFF.

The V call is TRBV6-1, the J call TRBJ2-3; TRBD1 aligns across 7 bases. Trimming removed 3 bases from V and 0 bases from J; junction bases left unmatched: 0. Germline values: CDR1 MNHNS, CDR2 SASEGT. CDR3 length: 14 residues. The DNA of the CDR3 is TGTGCCAGCAGTGAGGGACAGAGCACAGATACGCAGTATTTT. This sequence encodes CASSEGQSTDTQYF.

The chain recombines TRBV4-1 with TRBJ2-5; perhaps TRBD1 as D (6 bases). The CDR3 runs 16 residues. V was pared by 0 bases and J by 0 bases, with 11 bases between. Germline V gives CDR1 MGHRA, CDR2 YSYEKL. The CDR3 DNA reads TGCGCCAGCAGCCAAGAAACAGGGAATTACCAAGAGACCCAGTACTTC. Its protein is CASSQETGNYQETQYF.

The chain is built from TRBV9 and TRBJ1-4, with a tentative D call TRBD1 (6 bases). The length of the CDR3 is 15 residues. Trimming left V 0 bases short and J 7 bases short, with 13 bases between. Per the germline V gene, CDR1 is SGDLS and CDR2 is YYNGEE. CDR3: CASSVGQDASEKLFF. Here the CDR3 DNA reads TGTGCCAGCAGCGTAGGACAGGATGCTTCTGAAAAACTGTTTTTT.

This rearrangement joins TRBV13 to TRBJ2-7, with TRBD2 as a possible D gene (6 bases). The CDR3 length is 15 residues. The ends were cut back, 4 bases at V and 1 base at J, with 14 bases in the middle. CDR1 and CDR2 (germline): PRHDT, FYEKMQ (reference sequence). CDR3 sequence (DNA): TGTGCCAGCAGCTCGCCCGCCGGGGGATCCTACGAGCAGTACTTC. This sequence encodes CASSSPAGGSYEQYF.

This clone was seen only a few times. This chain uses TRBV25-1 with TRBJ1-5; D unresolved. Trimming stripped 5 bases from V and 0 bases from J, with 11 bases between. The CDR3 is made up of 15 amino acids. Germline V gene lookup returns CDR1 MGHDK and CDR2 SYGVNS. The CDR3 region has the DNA TGTGCCAGCAGTACTAATGGAAATAGCAATCAGCCCCAGCATTTT. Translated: CASSTNGNSNQPQHF.

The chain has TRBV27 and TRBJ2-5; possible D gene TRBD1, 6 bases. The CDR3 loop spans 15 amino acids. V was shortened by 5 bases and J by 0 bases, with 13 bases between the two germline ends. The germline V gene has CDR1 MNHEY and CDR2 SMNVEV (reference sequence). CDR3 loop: CASSTHGQYQETQYF. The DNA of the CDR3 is TGTGCCAGCAGTACGCACGGACAGTACCAAGAGACCCAGTACTTC.

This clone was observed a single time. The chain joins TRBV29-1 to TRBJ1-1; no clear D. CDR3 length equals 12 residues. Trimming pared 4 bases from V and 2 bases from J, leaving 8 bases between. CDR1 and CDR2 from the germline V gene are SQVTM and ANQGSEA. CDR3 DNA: TGCAGCGTTGGTGGGTACAACACTGAAGCTTTCTTT. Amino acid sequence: CSVGGYNTEAFF.

CDR3 bases: TGTGCCAGCACATGTCCACCGGGACTAGCGGGAGGCAGGGCCCAAGAGACCCAGTACTTC. Its translation is CASTCPPGLAGGRAQETQYF. This sequence joins TRBV6-4 and TRBJ2-5; 15 nucleotides align to TRBD2. This CDR3 is built from 20 residues. Per the germline V gene, CDR1 is MRHNA and CDR2 is SNTAGT. J gave up 1 base and V 7 bases, and 16 bases lay outside the gene matches.

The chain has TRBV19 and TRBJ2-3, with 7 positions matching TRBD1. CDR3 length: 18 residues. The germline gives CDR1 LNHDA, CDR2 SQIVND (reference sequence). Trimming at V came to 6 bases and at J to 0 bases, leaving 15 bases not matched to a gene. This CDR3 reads CASSLGLMGQSSTDTQYF. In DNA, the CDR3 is TGTGCCAGTAGCCTAGGATTAATGGGACAGTCAAGCACAGATACGCAGTATTTT.

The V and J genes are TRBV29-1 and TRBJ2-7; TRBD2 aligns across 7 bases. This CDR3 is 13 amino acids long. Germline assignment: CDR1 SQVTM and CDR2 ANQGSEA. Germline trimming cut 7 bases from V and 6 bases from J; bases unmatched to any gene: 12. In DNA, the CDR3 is TGCAGCGCCCTTGGGGTCAGCGGGACCGAGCAGTACTTC. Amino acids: CSALGVSGTEQYF.

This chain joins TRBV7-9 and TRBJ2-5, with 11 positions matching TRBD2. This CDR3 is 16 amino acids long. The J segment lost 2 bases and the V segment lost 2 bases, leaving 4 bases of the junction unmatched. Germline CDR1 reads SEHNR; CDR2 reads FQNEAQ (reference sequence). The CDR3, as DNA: TGTGCCAGCAGCTTATTAGCGGGAGGGCCGCAAGAGACCCAGTACTTC. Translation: CASSLLAGGPQETQYF.

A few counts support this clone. The CDR3 sequence is CASSQGRPAYEQYF. The CDR3 nucleotides read TGCGCCAGCAGCCAGGGAAGACCGGCCTACGAGCAGTACTTC. This sequence joins TRBV4-3 and TRBJ2-7; D is unclear. The CDR3 has 14 amino acids. V lost 3 bases, J lost 2 bases, and 11 bases lay in between. The germline V gene has CDR1 LGHNA and CDR2 YSLEER.

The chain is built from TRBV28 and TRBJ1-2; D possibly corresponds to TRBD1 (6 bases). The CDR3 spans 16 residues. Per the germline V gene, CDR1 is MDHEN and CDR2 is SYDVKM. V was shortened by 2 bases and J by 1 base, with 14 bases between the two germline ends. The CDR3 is CASSLRQGLNNYGYTF. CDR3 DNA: TGTGCCAGCAGTTTACGCCAGGGGCTAAATAACTATGGCTACACCTTC.

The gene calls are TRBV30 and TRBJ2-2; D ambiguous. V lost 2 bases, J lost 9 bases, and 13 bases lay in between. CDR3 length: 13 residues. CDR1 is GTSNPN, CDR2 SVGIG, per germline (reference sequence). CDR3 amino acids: CAWSIIGWWELFF. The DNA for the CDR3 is TGTGCCTGGAGTATTATAGGTTGGTGGGAGCTGTTTTTT.

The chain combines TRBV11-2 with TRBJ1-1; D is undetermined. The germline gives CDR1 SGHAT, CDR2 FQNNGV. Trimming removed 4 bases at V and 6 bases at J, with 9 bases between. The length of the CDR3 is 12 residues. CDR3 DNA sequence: TGTGCCAGCAGCTCCCTCAAGGCTGAAGCTTTCTTT. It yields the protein CASSSLKAEAFF.

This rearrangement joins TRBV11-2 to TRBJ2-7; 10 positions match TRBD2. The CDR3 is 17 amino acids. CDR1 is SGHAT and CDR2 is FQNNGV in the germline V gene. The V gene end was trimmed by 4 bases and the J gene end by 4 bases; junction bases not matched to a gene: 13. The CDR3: CASSSTNPGLARYEQYF. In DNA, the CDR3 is TGTGCCAGCAGCTCAACCAACCCGGGACTAGCGAGGTACGAGCAGTACTTC. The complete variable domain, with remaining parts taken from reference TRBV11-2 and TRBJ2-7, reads EAGVAQSPRYKIIEKRQSVAFWCNPISGHATLYWYQQILGQGPKLLIQFQNNGVVDDSQLPKDRFSAERLKGVDSTLKIQPAKLEDSAVYLCASSSTNPGLARYEQYFGPGTRLTVT.